These 15 T cell receptor beta chains were sequenced from one sample in a study of cytomegalovirus exposure and HLA in healthy donors. Primers included in the PCR were 60 Vbeta and 13 Jbeta primers. Assay: immunoSEQ multiplex PCR; the TCRdb copy retains only in-frame clones and omits some. This table holds 140,000 or so clones, over 75% found once. Sequenced input: PBMCs. Receptors were obtained from a woman between 40 and 50 years old in good health and CMV-seronegative.

The chain joins TRBV11-3 to TRBJ2-1; TRBD2 matches 10 bases. From germline, CDR1 is SGHNT and CDR2 YENEEA. With V trimmed by 4 bases and J by 7 bases, 7 bases remained unmatched. There are 15 residues in the CDR3. CDR3 in amino acids: CASSSRLAGTNEQFF. In DNA, the CDR3 is TGTGCCAGCAGCTCGAGACTAGCGGGCACGAATGAGCAGTTCTTC.

V is TRBV6-1 and J is TRBJ2-1; possibly TRBD2 for D (7 bases). Germline-derived CDR1 and CDR2 are MNHNS and SASEGT. V lost 6 bases to trimming and J lost 10 bases, with 19 bases between them. The CDR3 sequence is 14 residues long. This chain's CDR3 is CASRDSGGGREQFF. The DNA for the CDR3 is TGTGCCAGCAGGGATTCTGGGGGGGGCCGGGAGCAGTTCTTC.

The CDR3 is CASSDLNRGQGTEAFF. In DNA form, the CDR3 reads TGTGCCAGCAGCGATCTTAACAGGGGGCAAGGCACTGAAGCTTTCTTT. The chain has TRBV9 and TRBJ1-1, with 9 bases matching TRBD1. The germline CDR1 and CDR2 sequences are SGDLS and YYNGEE. There are 16 residues in the CDR3. Unmatched junction bases numbered 10, after V lost 3 bases and J lost 4 bases.

The V and J genes are TRBV9 and TRBJ2-3, with a weak D call TRBD1 (6 bases). CDR3 size: 15 residues. CDR1 and CDR2 (germline): SGDLS, YYNGEE. Trimming removed 2 bases at V and 1 base at J, with 11 bases between. The CDR3 is CASSVWGQGTDTQYF. The CDR3 region has the DNA TGTGCCAGCAGCGTGTGGGGACAAGGCACAGATACGCAGTATTTT.

The J gene is TRBJ2-2, the V gene TRBV6-6; D unresolved. The CDR3 has 15 amino acids. The germline CDR1 and CDR2 sequences are MNHNY and SVGAGI (reference sequence). Trimming removed 0 bases at V and 5 bases at J, with 10 bases between. CDR3 residues: CASSYSGRPTGELFF. The CDR3 DNA reads TGTGCCAGCAGTTACTCGGGCAGGCCGACCGGGGAGCTGTTTTTT.

The chain employs TRBV10-3 and TRBJ1-4, with 7 bases lining up with TRBD1. The germline V gene encodes CDR1 ENHRY and CDR2 SYGVKD. The CDR3 has 13 residues. The V and J ends lost 6 bases and 7 bases, in that order; junction bases with no gene match: 5. The CDR3 DNA reads TGTGCCATCAGCTCGGACAGGCGTGAAAAACTGTTTTTT. As protein: CAISSDRREKLFF.

V gene TRBV5-8 combines with J gene TRBJ2-5; 10 positions agree with TRBD2. The J call is doubtful: the DNA matches TRBJ2-7 better. In germline, CDR1 is SGHTS, CDR2 YDEGEE. The CDR3 is made up of 15 amino acids. The CDR3 DNA is TGTGCCAGCAGCCTCCCTGGACTAGCGGCCGACGAGCAGTACTTC. Protein sequence: CASSLPGLAADEQYF.

A word on this clone: The junction and the germline gene differ at one end; a read error may be behind it. This chain links TRBV7-8 with TRBJ2-7, with D tentatively TRBD1 or TRBD2 (5 bases each). Germline V gene sequence: CDR1 SGHVS, CDR2 FQNEAQ. The CDR3 runs 13 residues. The CDR3 region is CACRDGVSYEQYF. The DNA of the CDR3 is TGTGCCTGCAGGGACGGGGTATCCTACGAGCAGTACTTC. Full variable domain (rest looked up from reference TRBV7-8 and TRBJ2-7): GAGVSQSPRYKVAKRGQDVALRCDPISGHVSLFWYQQALGQGPEFLTYFQNEAQLDKSGLPSDRFFAERPEGSVSTLKIQRTQQEDSAVYLCACRDGVSYEQYFGPGTRLTVT.

The chain combines TRBV11-2 with TRBJ2-3; TRBD2 might be the D (5 bases). V was pared by 5 bases and J by 11 bases, with 14 bases between. Germline CDR1 is SGHAT and CDR2 is FQNNGV. This CDR3 is built from 12 residues. The CDR3 nucleotides read TGTGCCAGCAGCCCCACCGGGGTCGGGCAGTATTTT. This gives the protein CASSPTGVGQYF.

This rearrangement joins TRBV7-2 to TRBJ1-5; tentative D call: TRBD1 (5 bases). The CDR3 spans 13 residues. The V and J ends lost 1 base and 10 bases respectively, with 11 bases between them. Germline V lookup: CDR1 SGHTA, CDR2 FQGNSA. The CDR3, as DNA: TGTGCCAGCAGCTTAGAAGGAGGGGATCCCCAGCATTTT. Protein product: CASSLEGGDPQHF.

There are a few counts of this clone. This chain connects TRBV6-5 to TRBJ1-2, with 7 nucleotides matching TRBD1. Germline V gene lookup returns CDR1 MNHEY and CDR2 SVGAGI. This CDR3 has 14 residues. The J segment lost 4 bases and the V segment lost 7 bases, leaving 9 bases of the junction unmatched. The CDR3 nucleotides are TGTGCCAGCACCCAACAGGGGATCGGCTATGGCTACACCTTC. It encodes CASTQQGIGYGYTF.

The rearrangement joins TRBV5-6 to TRBJ2-3; 7 positions match TRBD1. The CDR3 extends over 14 amino acids. Trimming cost V 3 bases and J 5 bases; bases outside gene matches: 6. Germline CDR1 reads SGHDT; CDR2 reads YYEEEE. The CDR3 DNA follows: TGTGCCAGCAGCTCGACAGGGTCAGGAGATACGCAGTATTTT. Amino acids: CASSSTGSGDTQYF. The complete variable domain, with remaining parts taken from reference TRBV5-6 and TRBJ2-3, reads DAGVTQSPTHLIKTRGQQVTLRCSPKSGHDTVSWYQQALGQGPQFIFQYYEEEERQRGNFPDRFSGHQFPNYSSELNVNALLLGDSALYLCASSSTGSGDTQYFGPGTRLTVL.

V and J are TRBV7-8 and TRBJ2-7; TRBD2 is a possible D gene (5 bases). The V end lost 2 bases, the J end lost 3 bases, and 11 bases lay between the germline ends. In germline, CDR1 is SGHVS, CDR2 FQNEAQ. There are 14 residues in the CDR3. The CDR3 protein is CASSLKALVYEQYF. CDR3 sequence (DNA): TGTGCCAGCAGCTTAAAGGCACTAGTCTACGAGCAGTACTTC.

The V and J genes are TRBV5-5 and TRBJ1-4, with a tentative D call TRBD1 (5 bases). Germline assignment: CDR1 SGHKS and CDR2 YYEKEE (reference sequence). The length of the CDR3 is 13 residues. V lost 7 bases, J lost 7 bases, and 14 bases lay in between. CDR3 protein: CASSRGGGEKLFF. The DNA of the CDR3 is TGTGCCAGCTCCCGTGGGGGGGGTGAAAAACTGTTTTTT.

The chain links TRBV5-4 to TRBJ2-1, with 7 bases aligning to TRBD2. V gave up 4 bases and J gave up 7 bases; unmatched junction bases: 17. The CDR3 runs 17 residues. Germline V gene lookup returns CDR1 SGHNT and CDR2 YYREEE (reference sequence). CDR3 loop: CASSPESPGTTINEQFF. CDR3 nucleotide sequence: TGTGCCAGCAGCCCAGAATCTCCCGGGACTACCATTAATGAGCAGTTCTTC. Drawing the rest from reference TRBV5-4 and TRBJ2-1, the complete variable domain is ETGVTQSPTHLIKTRGQQVTLRCSSQSGHNTVSWYQQALGQGPQFIFQYYREEENGRGNFPPRFSGLQFPNYSSELNVNALELDDSALYLCASSPESPGTTINEQFFGPGTRLTVL.